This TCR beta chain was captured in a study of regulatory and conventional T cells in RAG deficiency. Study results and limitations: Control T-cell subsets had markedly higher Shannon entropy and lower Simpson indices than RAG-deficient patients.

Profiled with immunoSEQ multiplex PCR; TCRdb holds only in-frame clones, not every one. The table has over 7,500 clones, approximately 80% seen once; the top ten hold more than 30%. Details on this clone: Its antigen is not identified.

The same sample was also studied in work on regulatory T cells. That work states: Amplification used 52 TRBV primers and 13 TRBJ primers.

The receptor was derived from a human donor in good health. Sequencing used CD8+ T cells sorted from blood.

CDR3 coding DNA: TGTGCCAGCAGCTTACCGGTAAACACTGAAGCTTTCTTT. Encoded protein: CASSLPVNTEAFF. V usage is TRBV13 and J usage is TRBJ1-1; D call uncertain. The germline V gene has CDR1 PRHDT and CDR2 FYEKMQ (reference sequence). Trimming removed 2 bases at V and 2 bases at J, with 6 bases between. The CDR3 contains 13 residues.